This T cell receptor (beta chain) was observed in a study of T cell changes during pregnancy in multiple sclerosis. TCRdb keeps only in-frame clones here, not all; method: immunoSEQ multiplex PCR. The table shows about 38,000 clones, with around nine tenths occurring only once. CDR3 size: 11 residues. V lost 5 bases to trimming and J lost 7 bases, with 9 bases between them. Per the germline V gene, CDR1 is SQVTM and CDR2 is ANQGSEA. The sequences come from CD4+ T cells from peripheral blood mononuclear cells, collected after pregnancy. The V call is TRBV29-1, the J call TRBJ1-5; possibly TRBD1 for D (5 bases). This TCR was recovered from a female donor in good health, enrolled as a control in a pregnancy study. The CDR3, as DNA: TGCAGCGTTTCGGGGGAGCAGCCCCAGCATTTT. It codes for CSVSGEQPQHF.